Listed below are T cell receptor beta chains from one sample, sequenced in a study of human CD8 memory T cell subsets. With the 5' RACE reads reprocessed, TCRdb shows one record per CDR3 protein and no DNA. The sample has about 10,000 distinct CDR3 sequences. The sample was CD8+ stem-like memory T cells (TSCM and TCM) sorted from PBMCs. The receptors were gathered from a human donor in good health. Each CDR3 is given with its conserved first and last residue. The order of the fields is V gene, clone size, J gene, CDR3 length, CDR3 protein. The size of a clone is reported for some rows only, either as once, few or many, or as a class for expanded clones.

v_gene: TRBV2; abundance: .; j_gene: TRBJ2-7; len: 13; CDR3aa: CASPGQGPYEQYF
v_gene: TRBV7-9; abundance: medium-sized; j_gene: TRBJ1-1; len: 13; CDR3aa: CASSPWGNTEAFF
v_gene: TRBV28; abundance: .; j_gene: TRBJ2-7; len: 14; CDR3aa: CASTDPGLAGEQYF
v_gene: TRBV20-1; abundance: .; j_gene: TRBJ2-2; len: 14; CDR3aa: CSAPMGGNTGELFF
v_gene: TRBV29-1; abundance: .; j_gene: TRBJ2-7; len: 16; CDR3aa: CSVEDQRPEGGYEQYF
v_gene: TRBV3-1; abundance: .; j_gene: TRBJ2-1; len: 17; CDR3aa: CASSQDGLFGSYNEQFF
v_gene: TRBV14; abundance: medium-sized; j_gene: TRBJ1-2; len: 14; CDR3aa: CASSHISGIYGYTF
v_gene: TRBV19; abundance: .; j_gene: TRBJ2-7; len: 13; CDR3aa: CASSIGGSNEQYF
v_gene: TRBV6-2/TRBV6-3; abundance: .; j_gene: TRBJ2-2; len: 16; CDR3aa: CASSYSRVGHTGELFF
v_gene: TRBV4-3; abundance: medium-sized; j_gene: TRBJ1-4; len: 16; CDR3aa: CASSRIWATTNEKLFF
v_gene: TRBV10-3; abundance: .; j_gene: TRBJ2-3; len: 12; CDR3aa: CAAGQGADTQYF
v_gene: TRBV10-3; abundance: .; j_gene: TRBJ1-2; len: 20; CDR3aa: CAISDPIIDRGERTNYGYTF
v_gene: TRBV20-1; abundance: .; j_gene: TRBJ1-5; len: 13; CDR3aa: CSATTGEYQPQHF
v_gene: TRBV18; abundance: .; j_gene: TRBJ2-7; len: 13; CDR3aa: CASSHGAGYEQYF
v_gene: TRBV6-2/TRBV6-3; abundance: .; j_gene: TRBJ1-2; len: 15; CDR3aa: CASSYVLGTGNGYTF
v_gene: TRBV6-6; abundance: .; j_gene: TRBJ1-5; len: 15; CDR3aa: CASSPLWSPNQPQHF
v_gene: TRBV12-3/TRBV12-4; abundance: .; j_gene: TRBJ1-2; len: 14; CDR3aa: CASSDRTSNYGYTF
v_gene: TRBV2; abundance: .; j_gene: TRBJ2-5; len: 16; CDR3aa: CASSEGLDRAPETQYF
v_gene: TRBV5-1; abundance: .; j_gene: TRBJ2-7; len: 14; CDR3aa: CASSLRGTGHEQYF
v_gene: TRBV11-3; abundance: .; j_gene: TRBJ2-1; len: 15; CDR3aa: CASSSPGLAGGEQFF